The present T cell receptor (beta chain) was sequenced within a study of cytomegalovirus exposure and HLA in healthy donors. In the study overall: In a later analysis, it was reported that the 120 or so validation repertoires had been produced on the same platform as the 500 to 750 repertoires belonging to the first cohort. Study-wide results and caveats: Cytomegalovirus association was listed for roughly 160 TCR beta chains. With high specificity and sensitivity, the classifier reportedly diagnosed cytomegalovirus status. There were three CMV-associated chains whose specificity for CMV antigens was confirmed in vitro.

The table came from immunoSEQ multiplex PCR; TCRdb's copy has only in-frame clones and leaves some out. In the table there are about 200,000 clones, 65% to 90% of which are singletons. Regarding this clone: Its specificity is unknown.

Germline V gene lookup returns CDR1 SGHAT and CDR2 FQNNGV. Trimming removed 1 base at V and 4 bases at J, with 11 bases between. CDR3 length equals 15 residues. This sequence originates from a woman between 25 and 40 years old in good health and CMV-seropositive. The chain combines TRBV11-2 with TRBJ2-1, with TRBD2 as a possible D gene (5 bases). The sample taken for sequencing was PBMCs. CDR3 nucleotides: TGTGCCAGCAGCTTAGTGCTTAGCGAATACAATGAGCAGTTCTTC. Protein: CASSLVLSEYNEQFF.